This T cell receptor beta chain was captured by sequencing in a study of post-analysis software for immune sequencing data. Turning to the study itself: As for disease course, relapsing-remitting, secondary progressive and progressive-relapsing multiple sclerosis were all included. General study findings and limits: Five or six TRBV segments, TRBV5-6, TRBV5-1 and TRBV20-1 among them, were found more frequent in patients than controls. Significantly lower normalized Chao1 diversity was found in patients with multiple sclerosis relative to controls. Samples from one preparation batch, clustered by F measure, grouped strongly together.

In regard to this clonotype: Antigen specificity is unknown.

cDNA libraries of TCR beta carried unique molecular identifiers. TCRdb used MiXCR to reprocess the PCR reads, holding one entry per CDR3 protein. The data show 430,000 or so distinct CDR3 sequences, about 40% seen once. V was clipped by 2 bases and J by 0 bases, with 11 bases between them. The CDR3 totals 15 residues. CDR1 MNHEY and CDR2 SVGAGI come from the germline V gene. The clonotype comes from a girl aged 2 to 10 with multiple sclerosis. The J gene is TRBJ2-7, the V gene TRBV6-5, with D hard to call. Sequencing was carried out using blood. CDR3 sequence: CASSYSPVISYEQYF. The CDR3 DNA reads as TGTGCCAGCAGTTACAGCCCAGTGATCTCCTACGAGCAGTACTTC.